One and the same sample provided the 22 T cell receptor beta chains below, sequenced in a study of TIL therapy for anti-PD-1-resistant metastatic lung cancer. Sequencing used immunoSEQ v3. Measured with immunoSEQ multiplex PCR; TCRdb has only the in-frame clones, and not every one. The data hold tens of thousands of clones, with 70% to 85% observed a single time. The time point was: pre-treatment sample, taken before nivolumab and TIL therapy. Sample: blood, taken at baseline. The receptors originated from a man between 65 and 85 years old with non-small cell lung cancer.

The chain links TRBV19 to TRBJ2-3, with 9 bases that match TRBD1. The CDR3 covers 15 residues. Germline V gene lookup returns CDR1 LNHDA and CDR2 SQIVND (reference sequence). The V gene end was trimmed by 6 bases and the J gene end by 2 bases; junction bases not matched to a gene: 6. The CDR3 region is CASSIRDRDTDTQYF. In nucleotides, the CDR3 is TGTGCCAGTAGCATAAGGGACAGGGACACAGATACGCAGTATTTT.

The J gene is TRBJ2-2, the V gene TRBV7-7; D unresolved. CDR1 SSHAT and CDR2 FNYEAQ come from the germline V gene (reference sequence). V dropped 5 bases and J dropped 9 bases, with 13 bases sitting between them. This CDR3 comprises 13 residues. The CDR3 sequence: CASSQEIGWELFF. The CDR3 nucleotides read TGTGCCAGCAGCCAAGAAATAGGATGGGAGCTGTTTTTT.

There are a few counts of this clone. The chain has TRBV4-3 and TRBJ2-1, with TRBD2 matching over 8 bases. CDR1 and CDR2 from the germline V gene are LGHNA and YSLEER. The CDR3 has 16 amino acids. The junction had 6 bases not matched to a gene; V was cut back by 0 bases and J by 5 bases. The chain's CDR3 is CASSQDINGRDNEQFF. CDR3 in DNA: TGCGCCAGCAGCCAAGATATAAACGGGAGGGACAATGAGCAGTTCTTC.

This chain links TRBV5-1 with TRBJ1-2; maybe TRBD1 (6 bases). Germline lookup yields CDR1 SGHRS and CDR2 YFSETQ. Trimming cost V 1 base and J 4 bases, with 14 bases left between them. This CDR3 has 15 residues. The CDR3 loop reads CASSLSGGSSYGYTF. CDR3 nucleotides: TGCGCCAGCAGCTTGTCCGGGGGCAGTAGCTATGGCTACACCTTC. Filled out from reference TRBV5-1 and TRBJ1-2, the complete variable domain reads KAGVTQTPRYLIKTRGQQVTLSCSPISGHRSVSWYQQTPGQGLQFLFEYFSETQRNKGNFPGRFSGRQFSNSRSEMNVSTLELGDSALYLCASSLSGGSSYGYTFGSGTRLTVV.

CDR3 nucleotide sequence: TGCGCCAGCGGACCCCTTCCAATGAACACTGAAGCTTTCTTT. Translated, it gives CASGPLPMNTEAFF. The chain combines TRBV10-2 with TRBJ1-1; no firm D call. This CDR3 spans 14 amino acids. The V end lost 8 bases, the J end lost 0 bases, and 13 bases lay between the germline ends. Germline V gene data show CDR1 as WSHSY and CDR2 as SAAADI.

This chain joins TRBV5-1 and TRBJ2-7; TRBD2 aligns across 7 bases. V trimming: 5 bases; J trimming: 0 bases; junction bases outside the gene matches: 2. The germline gives CDR1 SGHRS, CDR2 YFSETQ. This CDR3 region has 13 residues. The CDR3 sequence: CASRREPSYEQYF. DNA of the CDR3: TGCGCCAGCAGGCGGGAGCCCTCCTACGAGCAGTACTTC.

This clone was picked up one time. The chain is built from TRBV7-3 and TRBJ2-7; perhaps TRBD1 as D (5 bases). The length of the CDR3 is 15 residues. Germline values: CDR1 SGHTA, CDR2 FQGTGA. The V and J ends lost 1 base and 3 bases respectively, with 13 bases between them. CDR3 amino acids: CASSLNGPGNYEQYF. In DNA form, the CDR3 reads TGTGCCAGCAGCTTAAATGGTCCAGGGAACTACGAGCAGTACTTC. The full variable domain, completed using reference TRBV7-3 and TRBJ2-7, is GAGVSQTPSNKVTEKGKYVELRCDPISGHTALYWYRQSLGQGPEFLIYFQGTGAADDSGLPNDRFFAVRPEGSVSTLKIQRTERGDSAVYLCASSLNGPGNYEQYFGPGTRLTVT.

This chain connects TRBV27 to TRBJ2-3; 7 bases fit TRBD2. Germline assignment: CDR1 MNHEY and CDR2 SMNVEV (reference sequence). The CDR3 is 14 residues long. Trimming cost V 3 bases and J 14 bases; bases outside gene matches: 14. The CDR3 DNA follows: TGTGCCAGCAGTTTCGACGGGAGGAAAGATTTGTGGTATTTT. Its protein is CASSFDGRKDLWYF.

V and J are TRBV6-5 and TRBJ2-3, with 7 bases aligning to TRBD2. The CDR3 length is 14 residues. The V segment lost 6 bases and the J segment 5 bases; nucleotides outside the gene matches: 8. Per the germline V gene, CDR1 is MNHEY and CDR2 is SVGAGI. The CDR3 region is CASSTGGSEDTQYF. In DNA, the CDR3 is TGTGCCAGCAGCACGGGCGGGAGTGAAGATACGCAGTATTTT.

The genes are TRBV7-2 and TRBJ1-1; no firm D call. The length of the CDR3 is 14 residues. V lost 1 base to trimming and J lost 6 bases, with 12 bases between them. Germline-derived CDR1 and CDR2 are SGHTA and FQGNSA. The CDR3 spells CASSLGQQWPEAFF. The CDR3 DNA follows: TGTGCCAGCAGCTTAGGCCAACAGTGGCCTGAAGCTTTCTTT. The full variable domain, rest sourced from reference TRBV7-2 and TRBJ1-1, is GAGVSQSPSNKVTEKGKDVELRCDPISGHTALYWYRQSLGQGLEFLIYFQGNSAPDKSGLPSDRFSAERTGGSVSTLTIQRTQQEDSAVYLCASSLGQQWPEAFFGQGTRLTVV.

This rearrangement joins TRBV29-1 to TRBJ1-4; 9 bases agree with TRBD1. The CDR3 contains 15 residues. J gave up 5 bases and V 0 bases, and 4 bases lay outside the gene matches. Germline V gene sequence: CDR1 SQVTM, CDR2 ANQGSEA. The CDR3 region is CSVEDVGTGNEKLFF. The CDR3 coding sequence is TGCAGCGTTGAAGATGTGGGGACAGGGAATGAAAAACTGTTTTTT.

The chain couples TRBV19 to TRBJ2-7; TRBD1 matches 9 bases. V shed 3 bases and J 2 bases; nucleotides not matched to a gene: 5. CDR3 length: 15 amino acids. Germline-derived CDR1 and CDR2 are LNHDA and SQIVND (reference sequence). The CDR3 loop reads CASSMAGQGTYEQYF. The CDR3 DNA is TGTGCCAGTAGTATGGCGGGACAGGGAACCTACGAGCAGTACTTC.

This sequence joins TRBV9 and TRBJ2-2, with D tentatively TRBD2 (6 bases). CDR3 length: 16 residues. Germline values: CDR1 SGDLS, CDR2 YYNGEE. The V end lost 3 bases, the J end lost 2 bases, and 14 bases lay between the germline ends. CDR3 residues: CASSGKGLVNTGELFF. For the CDR3, the DNA is TGTGCCAGCAGCGGAAAGGGACTCGTTAACACCGGGGAGCTGTTTTTT.

The chain uses TRBV5-1 and TRBJ2-1; D remains ambiguous. V was pared by 5 bases and J by 9 bases, with 9 bases between. The CDR3 totals 11 residues. Germline V lookup: CDR1 SGHRS, CDR2 YFSETQ. The DNA of the CDR3 is TGCGCCAGCAGTCCAGCAACTGAGCAGTTCTTC. It yields the protein CASSPATEQFF.

The chain has TRBV6-5 and TRBJ2-1; the match to TRBD1 covers 9 bases. V was pared by 4 bases and J by 7 bases, with 8 bases of the junction left unmatched. The CDR3 loop spans 15 amino acids. Germline V CDR1 and CDR2: MNHEY, SVGAGI. The CDR3 protein is CASSSGQGWGNEQFF. The DNA of the CDR3 is TGTGCCAGCAGTTCGGGACAGGGTTGGGGAAATGAGCAGTTCTTC.

The chain joins TRBV5-4 to TRBJ2-3; TRBD2 matches at 7 bases. The CDR3 extends over 15 amino acids. J was trimmed by 1 base and V by 1 base; bases with no gene match: 3. The germline gives CDR1 SGHNT, CDR2 YYREEE (reference sequence). CDR3 sequence (DNA): TGTGCCAGCAGCTTGTCTAGCGGCCGCACAGATACGCAGTATTTT. It yields the protein CASSLSSGRTDTQYF. The full variable domain, rest sourced from reference TRBV5-4 and TRBJ2-3, is ETGVTQSPTHLIKTRGQQVTLRCSSQSGHNTVSWYQQALGQGPQFIFQYYREEENGRGNFPPRFSGLQFPNYSSELNVNALELDDSALYLCASSLSSGRTDTQYFGPGTRLTVL.

The chain recombines TRBV6-1 with TRBJ1-1; TRBD1 aligns across 8 bases. Germline V gene data show CDR1 as MNHNS and CDR2 as SASEGT. V gave up 6 bases and J gave up 7 bases; unmatched junction bases: 10. The CDR3 sequence is 14 residues long. The chain's CDR3 is CASRTGTGLFEAFF. In DNA, the CDR3 is TGTGCCAGCAGAACAGGGACAGGTCTTTTTGAAGCTTTCTTT.

The chain is built from TRBV7-9 and TRBJ2-7, with 8 bases identical to TRBD1. This CDR3 is 14 amino acids long. Germline V CDR1 and CDR2: SEHNR, FQNEAQ (reference sequence). The trim removed 5 bases at V and 5 bases at J, leaving 8 bases unmatched. This CDR3 reads CASSIGQGFDEQYF. In nucleotides, the CDR3 is TGTGCCAGCAGCATCGGACAGGGTTTCGACGAGCAGTACTTC.

The CDR3 sequence: CASSLDVGGGTDTQYF. DNA of the CDR3: TGCGCCAGCAGCTTGGATGTTGGGGGAGGAACAGATACGCAGTATTTT. J is TRBJ2-3 and V is TRBV5-1; weak D call: TRBD2 (6 bases). Germline assignment: CDR1 SGHRS and CDR2 YFSETQ. This CDR3 contains 16 residues. V was pared by 0 bases and J by 3 bases, with 14 bases between.

The gene calls are TRBV23-1 and TRBJ2-7; the D gene is possibly TRBD2 (7 bases). TRBV23-1 is reported as an ORF; its role is uncertain. The V end was cut by 6 bases, the J end by 1 base, with 19 bases between. The CDR3 has 16 amino acids. The CDR3 spells CASRGGGTRVSYEQYF. DNA for the CDR3: TGCGCCAGCAGGGGAGGGGGGACAAGGGTGTCCTACGAGCAGTACTTC.

With regard to this clone: A read error may produce the germline difference seen at one junction end. The chain combines TRBV7-7 with TRBJ2-1; D gene ambiguous. The CDR3 length is 15 residues. The V gene's germline CDR1 is SSHAT and CDR2 FNYEAQ (reference sequence). The DNA for the CDR3 is TGTGCTAGCAGCCCAACAGTAGATTCCTACAATGAGCAGTTCTTC. Its translation is CASSPTVDSYNEQFF.

The rearrangement joins TRBV5-1 to TRBJ1-4; possibly TRBD1 for D (5 bases). The CDR3 has 15 amino acids. V lost 0 bases, J lost 8 bases, and 14 bases lay in between. Germline V gene lookup returns CDR1 SGHRS and CDR2 YFSETQ. CDR3 DNA: TGCGCCAGCAGCTTGGTTGGAGGGAGGGGAGAAAAACTGTTTTTT. Amino acid sequence: CASSLVGGRGEKLFF.